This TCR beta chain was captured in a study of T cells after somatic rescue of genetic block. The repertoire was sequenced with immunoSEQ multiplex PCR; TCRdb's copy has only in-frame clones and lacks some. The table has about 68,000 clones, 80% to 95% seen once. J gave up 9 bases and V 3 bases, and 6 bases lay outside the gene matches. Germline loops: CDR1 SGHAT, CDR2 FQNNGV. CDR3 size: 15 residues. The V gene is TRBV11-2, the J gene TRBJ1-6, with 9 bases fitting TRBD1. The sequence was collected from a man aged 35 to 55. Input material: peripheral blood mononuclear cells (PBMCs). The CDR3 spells CASSFPGTGSSPLHF. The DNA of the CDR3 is TGTGCCAGCAGCTTCCCCGGGACAGGGAGTTCACCCCTCCACTTT.